This T cell receptor (beta chain) was documented in a study of T-cell reconstitution after alpha-beta-depleted transplantation in children (dated by TCRdb to 2016 to 2017). Regarding the study in general: The study quantitatively tracked T-cell immune reconstitution after TCRalphabeta/CD19-depleted allogeneic hematopoietic cell transplantation in children using TCR repertoire profiling.

CDR1 is given as MNHNS and CDR2 as SASEGT, both from the germline V gene. Counted from cysteine to phenylalanine, this CDR3 has 15 amino acids. Of the read, only the CDR3 DNA is kept; its 45 bases are in frame from base 1. The germline ends are 11 bases apart after V is trimmed by 5 bases and J by 0 bases. This clonotype came up many times. This clone's antigen is unknown. Base-call qualities are not available, and no considerably larger clone is one nucleotide away. The library was prepared using PCR. These reads were obtained on an Illumina HiSeq 2500. TCR libraries were prepared with molecular barcoding, using unique molecular identifiers to normalize TCRbeta repertoire quantification. Using fastp trimming at Q25 and MiXCR clonotype assembly, TCRdb reanalyzed the public sequencing data and kept in-frame beta chains. All rows with the same CDR3 protein become a single entry with the most common DNA and genes. This sample holds 150,000 to 200,000 distinct CDR3 sequences; about 6.3% were observed only once. Jointly, the top ten make up over 2.5% of the sample.

Material: PBMCs from the stem cell graft donor, obtained from the stem cell graft. This sequence originates from a human donor who donated a stem cell graft to a child with Wiskott-Aldrich syndrome. The rearranged segments are TRBV6-1 and TRBJ2-1; TRBD2 might be the D gene, on 6 matching bases. The DNA reads TGTGCCAGCAGTCTAGCGCTGAGCTCCTACAATGAGCAGTTCTTC. This codes for CASSLALSSYNEQFF.